This T cell receptor (beta chain) originates from a study of regulatory and conventional T cells in RAG deficiency. General study points: Compared with controls, unique Treg TCR beta sequences dropped around 90-fold in Omenn syndrome and CID/AS. Omenn patients showed >90% Treg-Tconv overlap and shorter CDR3 lengths.

Deletions cut 3 bases from V and 3 bases from J, with 12 bases between. Germline V gives CDR1 MDHEN, CDR2 SYDVKM. The CDR3 spans 15 residues. TCRdb's copy holds only in-frame clones and misses some; the assay was immunoSEQ multiplex PCR. The table lists some 30,000 clones, roughly 96% of them singletons. A note on this clone: Its target is unknown.

Genomic DNA came from blood conventional CD4+ T cells gated CD25-low CD127-high. These data were also filed under a second study, of regulatory T cells. That paper adds: The primer mix had 52 TRBV and 13 TRBJ primers.

Sequencing was done on a sample of CD25- CD4+ T cells sorted from blood. This receptor was obtained from a human donor in good health. V gene TRBV28 combines with J gene TRBJ1-3; tentatively, D is TRBD1 (5 bases). CDR3 DNA sequence: TGTGCCAGCAGTTTGGCGGGACTAGGTGGAAACACCATATATTTT. Its protein product is CASSLAGLGGNTIYF.